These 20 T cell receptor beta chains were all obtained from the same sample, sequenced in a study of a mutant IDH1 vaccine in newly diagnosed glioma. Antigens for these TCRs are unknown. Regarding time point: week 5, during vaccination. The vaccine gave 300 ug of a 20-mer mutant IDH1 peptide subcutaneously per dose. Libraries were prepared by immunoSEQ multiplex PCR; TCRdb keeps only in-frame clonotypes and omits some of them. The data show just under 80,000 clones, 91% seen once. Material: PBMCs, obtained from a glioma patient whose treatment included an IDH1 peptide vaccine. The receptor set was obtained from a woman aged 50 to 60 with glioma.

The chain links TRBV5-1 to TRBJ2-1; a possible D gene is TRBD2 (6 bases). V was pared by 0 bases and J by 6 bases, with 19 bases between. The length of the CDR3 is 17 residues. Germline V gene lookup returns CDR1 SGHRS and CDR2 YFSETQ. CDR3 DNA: TGCGCCAGCAGCTTGGAGGAGGGGCGGGGCTTCGCCAATGAGCAGTTCTTC. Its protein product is CASSLEEGRGFANEQFF.

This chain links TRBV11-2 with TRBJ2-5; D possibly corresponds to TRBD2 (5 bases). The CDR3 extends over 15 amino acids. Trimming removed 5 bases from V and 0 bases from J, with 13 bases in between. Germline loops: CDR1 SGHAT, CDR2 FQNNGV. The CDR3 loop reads CASSRIAMYQETQYF. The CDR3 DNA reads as TGTGCCAGCAGCCGGATAGCGATGTACCAAGAGACCCAGTACTTC. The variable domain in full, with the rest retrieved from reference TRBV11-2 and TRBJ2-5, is EAGVAQSPRYKIIEKRQSVAFWCNPISGHATLYWYQQILGQGPKLLIQFQNNGVVDDSQLPKDRFSAERLKGVDSTLKIQPAKLEDSAVYLCASSRIAMYQETQYFGPGTRLLVL.

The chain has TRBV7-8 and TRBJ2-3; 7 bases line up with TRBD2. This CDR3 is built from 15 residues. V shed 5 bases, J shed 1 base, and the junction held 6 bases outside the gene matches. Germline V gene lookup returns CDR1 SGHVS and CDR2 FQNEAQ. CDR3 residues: CASSRGLDGTDTQYF. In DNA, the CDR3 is TGTGCCAGCAGCCGTGGACTAGACGGCACAGATACGCAGTATTTT.

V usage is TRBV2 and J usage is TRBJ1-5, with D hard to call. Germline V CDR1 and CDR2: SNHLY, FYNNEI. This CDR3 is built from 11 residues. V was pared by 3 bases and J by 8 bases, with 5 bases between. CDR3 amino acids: CASSEGEPQHF. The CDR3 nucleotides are TGTGCCAGCAGTGAGGGTGAGCCCCAGCATTTT.

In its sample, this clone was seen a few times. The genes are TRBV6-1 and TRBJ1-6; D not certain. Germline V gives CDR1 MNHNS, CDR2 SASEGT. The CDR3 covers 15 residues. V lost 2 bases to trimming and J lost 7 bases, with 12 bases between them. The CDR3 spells CASSENWVSNSPLHF. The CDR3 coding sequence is TGTGCCAGCAGTGAAAACTGGGTCTCAAATTCACCCCTCCACTTT.

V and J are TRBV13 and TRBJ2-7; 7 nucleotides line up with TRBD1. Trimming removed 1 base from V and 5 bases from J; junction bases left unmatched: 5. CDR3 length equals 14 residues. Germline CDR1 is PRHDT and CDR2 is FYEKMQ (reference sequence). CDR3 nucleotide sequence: TGTGCCAGCAGCTTAGAGGACAGGCGGAACGAGCAGTACTTC. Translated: CASSLEDRRNEQYF.

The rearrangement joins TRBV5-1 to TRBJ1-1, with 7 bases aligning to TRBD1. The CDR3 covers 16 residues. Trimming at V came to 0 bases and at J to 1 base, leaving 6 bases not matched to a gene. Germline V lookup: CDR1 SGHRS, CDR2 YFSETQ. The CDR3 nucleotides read TGCGCCAGCAGCTTGGATCCGGGACAGCAGAACACTGAAGCTTTCTTT. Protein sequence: CASSLDPGQQNTEAFF.

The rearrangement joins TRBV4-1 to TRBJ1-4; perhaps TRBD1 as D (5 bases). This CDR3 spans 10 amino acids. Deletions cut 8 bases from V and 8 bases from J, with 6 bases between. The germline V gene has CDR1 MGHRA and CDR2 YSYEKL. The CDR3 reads CASGAEKLFF. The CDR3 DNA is TGCGCCAGCGGGGCAGAAAAACTGTTTTTT.

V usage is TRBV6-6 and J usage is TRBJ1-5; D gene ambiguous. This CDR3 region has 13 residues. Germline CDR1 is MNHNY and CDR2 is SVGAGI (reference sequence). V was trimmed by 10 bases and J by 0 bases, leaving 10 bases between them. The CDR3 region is CAITTDSNQPQHF. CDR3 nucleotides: TGTGCCATCACCACAGATAGCAATCAGCCCCAGCATTTT.

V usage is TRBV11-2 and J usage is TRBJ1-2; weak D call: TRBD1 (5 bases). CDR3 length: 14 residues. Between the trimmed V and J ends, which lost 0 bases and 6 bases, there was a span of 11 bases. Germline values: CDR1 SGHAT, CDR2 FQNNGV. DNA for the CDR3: TGTGCCAGCAGCTTAGATCGATGGGGGGATGGCTACACCTTC. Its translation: CASSLDRWGDGYTF.

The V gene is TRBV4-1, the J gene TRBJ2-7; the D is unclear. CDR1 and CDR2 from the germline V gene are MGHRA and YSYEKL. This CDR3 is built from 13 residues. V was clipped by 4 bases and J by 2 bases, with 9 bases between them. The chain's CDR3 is CASSRGPAYEQYF. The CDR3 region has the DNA TGCGCCAGCAGCCGGGGTCCCGCCTACGAGCAGTACTTC.

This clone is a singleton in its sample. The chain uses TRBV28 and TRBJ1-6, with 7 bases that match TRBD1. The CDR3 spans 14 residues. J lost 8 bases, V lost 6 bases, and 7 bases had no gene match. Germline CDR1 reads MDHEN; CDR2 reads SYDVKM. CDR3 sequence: CASRSGTAHSPLHF. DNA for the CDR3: TGTGCCAGCAGGTCAGGGACAGCGCATTCACCCCTCCACTTT. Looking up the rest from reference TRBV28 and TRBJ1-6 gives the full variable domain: DVKVTQSSRYLVKRTGEKVFLECVQDMDHENMFWYRQDPGLGLRLIYFSYDVKMKEKGDIPEGYSVSREKKERFSLILESASTNQTSMYLCASRSGTAHSPLHFGNGTRLTVT.

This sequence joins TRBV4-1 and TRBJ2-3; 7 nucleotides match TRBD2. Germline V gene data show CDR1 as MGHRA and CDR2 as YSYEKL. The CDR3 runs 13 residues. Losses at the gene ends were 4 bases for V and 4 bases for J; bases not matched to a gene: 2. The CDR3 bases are TGCGCCAGCAGCCCCACTAGCGCAGATACGCAGTATTTT. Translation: CASSPTSADTQYF.

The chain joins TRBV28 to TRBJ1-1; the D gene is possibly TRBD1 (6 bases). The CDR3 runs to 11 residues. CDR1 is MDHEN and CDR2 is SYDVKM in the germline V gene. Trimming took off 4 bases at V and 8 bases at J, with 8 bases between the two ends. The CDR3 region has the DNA TGTGCCAGCAGTTGGGGACACGAAGCTTTCTTT. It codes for CASSWGHEAFF.

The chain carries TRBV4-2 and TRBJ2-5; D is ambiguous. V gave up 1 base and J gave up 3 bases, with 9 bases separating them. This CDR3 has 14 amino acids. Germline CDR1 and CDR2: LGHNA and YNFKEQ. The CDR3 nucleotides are TGTGCCAGCAGCCAAGGGACCGCGGAAGAGACCCAGTACTTC. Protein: CASSQGTAEETQYF.

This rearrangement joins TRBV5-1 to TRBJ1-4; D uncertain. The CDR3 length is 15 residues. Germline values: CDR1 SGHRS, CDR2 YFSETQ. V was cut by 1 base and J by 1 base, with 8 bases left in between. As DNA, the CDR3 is TGCGCCAGCAGCTTGTCAGGAGGAACTAATGAAAAACTGTTTTTT. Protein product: CASSLSGGTNEKLFF.

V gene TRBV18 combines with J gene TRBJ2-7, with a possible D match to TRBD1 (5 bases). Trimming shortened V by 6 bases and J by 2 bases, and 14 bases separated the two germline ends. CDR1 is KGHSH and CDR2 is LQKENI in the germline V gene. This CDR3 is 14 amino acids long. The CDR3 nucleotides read TGTGCCAGCTCCCCAGGGAACGACGCCTACGAGCAGTACTTC. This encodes CASSPGNDAYEQYF.

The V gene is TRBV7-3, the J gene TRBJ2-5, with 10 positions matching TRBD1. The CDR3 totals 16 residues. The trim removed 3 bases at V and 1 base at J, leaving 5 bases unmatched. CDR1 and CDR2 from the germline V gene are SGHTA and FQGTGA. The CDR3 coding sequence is TGTGCCAGCAGCTTCTCCCGGGACAGGGGCCAAGAGACCCAGTACTTC. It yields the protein CASSFSRDRGQETQYF.

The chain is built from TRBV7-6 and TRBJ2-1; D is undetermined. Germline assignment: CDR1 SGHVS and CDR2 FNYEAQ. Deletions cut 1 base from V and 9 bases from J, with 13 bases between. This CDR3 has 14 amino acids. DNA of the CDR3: TGTGCCAGCAGCTTAGTGTTCGGCGGCGGTGAGCAGTTCTTC. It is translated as CASSLVFGGGEQFF.

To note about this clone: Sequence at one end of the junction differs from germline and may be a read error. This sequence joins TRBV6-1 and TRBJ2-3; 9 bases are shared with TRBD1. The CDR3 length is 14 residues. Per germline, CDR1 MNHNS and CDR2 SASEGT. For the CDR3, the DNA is TGTACCAGCAGTGGGACAGGGTTTGGAGATACGCAGTATTTT. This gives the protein CTSSGTGFGDTQYF.